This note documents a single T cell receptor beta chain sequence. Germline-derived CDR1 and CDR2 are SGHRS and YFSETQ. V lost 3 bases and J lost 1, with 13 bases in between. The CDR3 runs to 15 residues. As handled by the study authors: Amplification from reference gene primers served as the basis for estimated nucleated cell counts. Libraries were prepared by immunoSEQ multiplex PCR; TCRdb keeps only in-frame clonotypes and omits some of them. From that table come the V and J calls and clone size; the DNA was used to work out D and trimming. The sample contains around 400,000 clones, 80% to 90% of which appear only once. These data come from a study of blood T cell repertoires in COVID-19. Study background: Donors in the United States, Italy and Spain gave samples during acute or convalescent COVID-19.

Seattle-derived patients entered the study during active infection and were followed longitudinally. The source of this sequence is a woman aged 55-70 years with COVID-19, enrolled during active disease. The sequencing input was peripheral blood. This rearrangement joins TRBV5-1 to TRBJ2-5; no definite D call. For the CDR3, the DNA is TGCGCCAGCAGCTCCGGTCCAGGCCTCCAAGAGACCCAGTACTTC. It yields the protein CASSSGPGLQETQYF.